A selection of T cell receptor beta chains follows, all from one sample in a study of T cells in Graves' hyperthyroidism and ophthalmopathy. Using its own MiXCR run on the multiplex PCR reads, TCRdb lists one record per CDR3 protein. The sample has 550,000 to 600,000 distinct CDR3 sequences, roughly 50% seen once. Material: peripheral blood or thyroid tissue (not recorded which). All receptors derive from an adult woman with Graves' disease, either hyperthyroidism or ophthalmopathy (not recorded which). The CDR3 runs from the conserved cysteine through the conserved F or W. D genes are given only for firm matches. Clone size is given for some rows only: seen once, a few or many times, or a class if the clone is expanded.

clone size: .
J gene: TRBJ2-7
D gene: TRBD1
V gene: TRBV10-3
CDR3 protein: CAISERDRGYEQYF
CDR3 DNA: TGTGCCATCAGCGAACGGGACAGGGGCTACGAGCAGTACTTC

clone size: .
J gene: TRBJ1-2
D gene: .
V gene: TRBV10-2
CDR3 protein: CASSESAGYGYTF
CDR3 DNA: TGCGCCAGCAGTGAGTCGGCAGGGTATGGCTACACCTTC

clone size: .
J gene: TRBJ1-4
D gene: .
V gene: TRBV7-3
CDR3 protein: CASRLAGGTEVPEEKLFF
CDR3 DNA: TGTGCCAGCAGGTTAGCCGGGGGCACTGAAGTTCCTGAGGAAAAACTGTTTTTT

clone size: many
J gene: TRBJ1-2
D gene: .
V gene: TRBV6-1
CDR3 protein: CASRTTRLFGYTF
CDR3 DNA: TGTGCCAGCCGCACTACAAGGCTTTTTGGCTACACCTTC

clone size: .
J gene: TRBJ2-7
D gene: TRBD1
V gene: TRBV11-2
CDR3 protein: CASSGQGGHEQYF
CDR3 DNA: TGTGCCAGCAGTGGACAGGGGGGGCACGAGCAGTACTTC

clone size: .
J gene: TRBJ2-7
D gene: TRBD2
V gene: TRBV15
CDR3 protein: CASSPYSGRAGAYEQYF
CDR3 DNA: TGTGCCAGCAGCCCCTATAGCGGGAGGGCCGGTGCCTACGAGCAGTACTTC

clone size: few
J gene: TRBJ1-2
D gene: .
V gene: TRBV30
CDR3 protein: CAWSAPPTGKGGYTF
CDR3 DNA: TGTGCCTGGAGTGCCCCGCCGACAGGCAAAGGAGGATACACCTTC

clone size: many
J gene: TRBJ2-7
D gene: TRBD1
V gene: TRBV5-1
CDR3 protein: CASSLGDSKTYEQYF
CDR3 DNA: TGCGCCAGCAGCTTGGGGGACAGCAAAACCTACGAGCAGTACTTC

clone size: few
J gene: TRBJ2-2
D gene: .
V gene: TRBV5-6
CDR3 protein: CASSLVGYHRGGELFF
CDR3 DNA: TGTGCCAGCAGCTTGGTGGGCTATCATAGAGGCGGGGAGCTGTTTTTT

clone size: many
J gene: TRBJ2-7
D gene: TRBD1
V gene: TRBV2
CDR3 protein: CASSVRGPYEQYF
CDR3 DNA: TGTGCCAGCAGTGTCAGGGGGCCCTACGAGCAGTACTTC

clone size: .
J gene: TRBJ1-5
D gene: .
V gene: TRBV10-3
CDR3 protein: CAISVGGFDNQPQHF
CDR3 DNA: TGTGCCATCAGTGTCGGGGGATTCGATAATCAGCCCCAGCATTTT

clone size: few
J gene: TRBJ1-3
D gene: TRBD1
V gene: TRBV24-1
CDR3 protein: CATSDTDRGTRGNTIYF
CDR3 DNA: TGTGCCACCAGTGATACGGACAGGGGGACAAGAGGAAACACCATATATTTT

clone size: many
J gene: TRBJ2-3
D gene: .
V gene: TRBV20-1
CDR3 protein: CSAKNTPRTDTQYF
CDR3 DNA: TGCAGTGCTAAAAATACCCCTCGCACAGATACGCAGTATTTT

clone size: .
J gene: TRBJ1-3
D gene: .
V gene: TRBV7-9
CDR3 protein: CASSATSGNTIYF
CDR3 DNA: TGTGCCAGCAGCGCGACTTCTGGAAACACCATATATTTT

clone size: many
J gene: TRBJ2-7
D gene: TRBD2
V gene: TRBV20-1
CDR3 protein: CSARDGRGSDEQYF
CDR3 DNA: TGCAGTGCTAGAGATGGGAGGGGATCGGACGAGCAGTACTTC

clone size: .
J gene: TRBJ2-3
D gene: TRBD2
V gene: TRBV29-1
CDR3 protein: CSGLAGDDTQYF
CDR3 DNA: TGCAGCGGCTTAGCGGGAGACGATACGCAGTATTTT

clone size: many
J gene: TRBJ2-7
D gene: .
V gene: TRBV5-4
CDR3 protein: CASSLGSGDRYEQYF
CDR3 DNA: TGTGCCAGCAGCTTGGGGTCAGGGGATCGCTACGAGCAGTACTTC

clone size: many
J gene: TRBJ2-2
D gene: TRBD1
V gene: TRBV19
CDR3 protein: CASSPTGWNTGELFF
CDR3 DNA: TGTGCCAGTAGTCCGACAGGGTGGAACACCGGGGAGCTGTTTTTT

clone size: many
J gene: TRBJ2-5
D gene: .
V gene: TRBV15
CDR3 protein: CATSRLGLFETQYF
CDR3 DNA: TGTGCCACCAGCAGACTGGGACTTTTCGAGACCCAGTACTTC

clone size: many
J gene: TRBJ1-1
D gene: TRBD1
V gene: TRBV5-1
CDR3 protein: CASSPGTGGAGTEAFF
CDR3 DNA: TGCGCCAGCAGCCCCGGGACAGGGGGCGCTGGGACTGAAGCTTTCTTT

clone size: many
J gene: TRBJ2-7
D gene: TRBD1
V gene: TRBV15
CDR3 protein: CATGNRGGKIYEQYF
CDR3 DNA: TGTGCCACCGGTAACAGGGGCGGAAAGATCTACGAGCAGTACTTC

clone size: .
J gene: TRBJ1-4
D gene: .
V gene: TRBV5-1
CDR3 protein: CASKAAGRNEKLFF
CDR3 DNA: TGCGCCAGCAAGGCCGCCGGGAGGAATGAAAAACTGTTTTTT

clone size: .
J gene: TRBJ1-6
D gene: .
V gene: TRBV15
CDR3 protein: CATSGGPGRGSPLHF
CDR3 DNA: TGTGCCACCAGCGGTGGGCCAGGGAGGGGTTCACCCCTCCACTTT

clone size: .
J gene: TRBJ2-5
D gene: .
V gene: TRBV5-1
CDR3 protein: CASSLTAAQETQYF
CDR3 DNA: TGCGCCAGCAGCTTAACAGCTGCCCAAGAGACCCAGTACTTC

clone size: many
J gene: TRBJ1-6
D gene: .
V gene: TRBV4-1
CDR3 protein: CASRTPGAYNSPLHF
CDR3 DNA: TGCGCCAGCAGGACCCCTGGGGCCTATAATTCACCCCTCCACTTT

clone size: many
J gene: TRBJ2-5
D gene: .
V gene: TRBV29-1
CDR3 protein: CSVERAAEETQYF
CDR3 DNA: TGCAGCGTTGAAAGGGCAGCCGAAGAGACCCAGTACTTC

clone size: many
J gene: TRBJ1-5
D gene: .
V gene: TRBV12-3/TRBV12-4
CDR3 protein: CASSSLGLGNQPQHF
CDR3 DNA: TGTGCCAGCAGTTCCCTTGGGTTGGGCAATCAGCCCCAGCATTTT

clone size: many
J gene: TRBJ2-2
D gene: .
V gene: TRBV5-1
CDR3 protein: CASSLHQLGELFF
CDR3 DNA: TGCGCCAGCAGCTTGCATCAGCTCGGGGAGCTGTTTTTT

clone size: .
J gene: TRBJ1-2
D gene: TRBD1
V gene: TRBV19
CDR3 protein: CASTFRTGEYGYTF
CDR3 DNA: TGTGCCAGTACCTTCCGGACAGGGGAGTACGGCTACACCTTC

clone size: .
J gene: TRBJ1-2
D gene: .
V gene: TRBV2
CDR3 protein: CASSEAEDSHPF
CDR3 DNA: TGTGCCAGCAGTGAAGCAGAGGACAGCCATCCCTTC

clone size: .
J gene: TRBJ1-4
D gene: .
V gene: TRBV14
CDR3 protein: CASSQRGTSEKLFF
CDR3 DNA: TGTGCCAGCAGCCAGAGGGGGACGAGTGAAAAACTGTTTTTT

clone size: .
J gene: TRBJ1-4
D gene: .
V gene: TRBV5-1
CDR3 protein: CASSARDTINEKLFF
CDR3 DNA: TGCGCCAGCAGCGCCCGGGACACGATTAATGAAAAACTGTTTTTT

clone size: many
J gene: TRBJ1-5
D gene: .
V gene: TRBV19
CDR3 protein: CASNPSQVRNQPQHF
CDR3 DNA: TGTGCCAGTAATCCCAGCCAAGTGAGAAATCAGCCCCAGCATTTT

clone size: once
J gene: TRBJ1-1
D gene: .
V gene: TRBV25-1
CDR3 protein: CASSESVMSPGGTEAFF
CDR3 DNA: TGTGCCAGCAGTGAATCTGTTATGTCTCCGGGGGGCACTGAAGCTTTCTTT

clone size: .
J gene: TRBJ1-2
D gene: .
V gene: TRBV25-1
CDR3 protein: CAAADVYGYTF
CDR3 DNA: TGTGCCGCGGCGGACGTATATGGCTACACCTTC

clone size: few
J gene: TRBJ1-1
D gene: .
V gene: TRBV10-3
CDR3 protein: CAISEVSTEAFF
CDR3 DNA: TGTGCCATCAGTGAGGTAAGCACTGAAGCTTTCTTT

clone size: .
J gene: TRBJ1-1
D gene: TRBD1
V gene: TRBV3-1
CDR3 protein: CASSQGTGGYRAEAFF
CDR3 DNA: TGTGCCAGCAGCCAAGGCACAGGGGGCTATCGCGCTGAAGCTTTCTTT

clone size: .
J gene: TRBJ2-5
D gene: TRBD1
V gene: TRBV7-9
CDR3 protein: CASLQMGQQETQYF
CDR3 DNA: TGTGCCAGCCTACAGATGGGACAGCAAGAGACCCAGTACTTC

clone size: many
J gene: TRBJ2-7
D gene: .
V gene: TRBV12-3/TRBV12-4
CDR3 protein: CASSFAVASYEQYF
CDR3 DNA: TGTGCCAGCAGTTTCGCTGTAGCTTCCTACGAGCAGTACTTC

clone size: .
J gene: TRBJ2-6
D gene: .
V gene: TRBV7-9
CDR3 protein: CASSLVPGGTGANVLTF
CDR3 DNA: TGTGCCAGCAGCTTAGTACCCGGGGGCACTGGGGCCAACGTCCTGACTTTC